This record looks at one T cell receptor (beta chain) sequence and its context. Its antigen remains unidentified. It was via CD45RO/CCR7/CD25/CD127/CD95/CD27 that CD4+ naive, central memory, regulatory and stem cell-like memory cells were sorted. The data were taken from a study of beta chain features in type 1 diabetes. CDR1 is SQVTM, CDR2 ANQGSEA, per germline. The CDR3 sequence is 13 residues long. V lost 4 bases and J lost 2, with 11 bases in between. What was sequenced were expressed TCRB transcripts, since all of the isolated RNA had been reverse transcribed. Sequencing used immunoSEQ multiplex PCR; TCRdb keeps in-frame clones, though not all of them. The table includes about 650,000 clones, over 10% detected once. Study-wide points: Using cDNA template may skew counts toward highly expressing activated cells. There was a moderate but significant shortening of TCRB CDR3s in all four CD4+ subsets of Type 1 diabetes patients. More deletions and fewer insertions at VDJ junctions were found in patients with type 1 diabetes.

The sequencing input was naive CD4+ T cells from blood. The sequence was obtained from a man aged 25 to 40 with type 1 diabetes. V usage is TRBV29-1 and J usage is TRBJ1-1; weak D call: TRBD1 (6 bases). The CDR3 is CSVVIRGNTEAFF. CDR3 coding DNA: TGCAGCGTTGTCATCAGGGGAAACACTGAAGCTTTCTTT.